This T cell receptor beta chain originates from a study of blood T cell repertoires in COVID-19. In the study overall: Collection of acute and convalescent COVID-19 samples took place in the United States, Italy and Spain. T cells, B-cell-depleted T cells, or PBMCs provided the cDNA or gDNA that served as material.

As originally analysed: Scientists estimated how many nucleated cells there were by amplifying reference gene primers. TCRdb's copy holds only in-frame clones and misses some; the assay was immunoSEQ multiplex PCR. That table is the source of V, J and clone size, and D and trimming were worked out from the DNA. Seen here are about 200,000 clones, roughly 80% observed once, and the top ten hold 5.5%. This receptor was taken from a woman in her 70s with acute or convalescent COVID-19. The specimen was peripheral blood.

In nucleotides, the CDR3 is TGTGCCAGCAGCTTTTTGCAGTACAGCACGGAGCAGTACTTC. Protein sequence: CASSFLQYSTEQYF. The chain joins TRBV11-2 to TRBJ2-7; D not certain. V shed 3 bases and J shed 7 bases, with 16 bases lying between them. This CDR3 contains 14 residues. Germline-derived CDR1 and CDR2 are SGHAT and FQNNGV.